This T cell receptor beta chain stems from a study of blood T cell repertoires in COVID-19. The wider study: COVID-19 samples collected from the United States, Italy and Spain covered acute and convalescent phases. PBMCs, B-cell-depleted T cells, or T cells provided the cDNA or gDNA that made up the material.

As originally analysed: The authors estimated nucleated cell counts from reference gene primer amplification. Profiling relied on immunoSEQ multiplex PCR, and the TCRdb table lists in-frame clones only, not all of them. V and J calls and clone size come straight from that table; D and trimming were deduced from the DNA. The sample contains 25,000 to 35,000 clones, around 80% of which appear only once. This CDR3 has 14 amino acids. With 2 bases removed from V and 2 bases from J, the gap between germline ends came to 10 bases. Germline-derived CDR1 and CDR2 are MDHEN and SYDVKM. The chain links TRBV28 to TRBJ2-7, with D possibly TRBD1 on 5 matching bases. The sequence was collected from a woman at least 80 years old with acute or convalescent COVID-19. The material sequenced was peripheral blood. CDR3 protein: CASSLSTGPYEQYF. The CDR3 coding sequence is TGTGCCAGCAGTTTAAGCACAGGTCCCTACGAGCAGTACTTC.